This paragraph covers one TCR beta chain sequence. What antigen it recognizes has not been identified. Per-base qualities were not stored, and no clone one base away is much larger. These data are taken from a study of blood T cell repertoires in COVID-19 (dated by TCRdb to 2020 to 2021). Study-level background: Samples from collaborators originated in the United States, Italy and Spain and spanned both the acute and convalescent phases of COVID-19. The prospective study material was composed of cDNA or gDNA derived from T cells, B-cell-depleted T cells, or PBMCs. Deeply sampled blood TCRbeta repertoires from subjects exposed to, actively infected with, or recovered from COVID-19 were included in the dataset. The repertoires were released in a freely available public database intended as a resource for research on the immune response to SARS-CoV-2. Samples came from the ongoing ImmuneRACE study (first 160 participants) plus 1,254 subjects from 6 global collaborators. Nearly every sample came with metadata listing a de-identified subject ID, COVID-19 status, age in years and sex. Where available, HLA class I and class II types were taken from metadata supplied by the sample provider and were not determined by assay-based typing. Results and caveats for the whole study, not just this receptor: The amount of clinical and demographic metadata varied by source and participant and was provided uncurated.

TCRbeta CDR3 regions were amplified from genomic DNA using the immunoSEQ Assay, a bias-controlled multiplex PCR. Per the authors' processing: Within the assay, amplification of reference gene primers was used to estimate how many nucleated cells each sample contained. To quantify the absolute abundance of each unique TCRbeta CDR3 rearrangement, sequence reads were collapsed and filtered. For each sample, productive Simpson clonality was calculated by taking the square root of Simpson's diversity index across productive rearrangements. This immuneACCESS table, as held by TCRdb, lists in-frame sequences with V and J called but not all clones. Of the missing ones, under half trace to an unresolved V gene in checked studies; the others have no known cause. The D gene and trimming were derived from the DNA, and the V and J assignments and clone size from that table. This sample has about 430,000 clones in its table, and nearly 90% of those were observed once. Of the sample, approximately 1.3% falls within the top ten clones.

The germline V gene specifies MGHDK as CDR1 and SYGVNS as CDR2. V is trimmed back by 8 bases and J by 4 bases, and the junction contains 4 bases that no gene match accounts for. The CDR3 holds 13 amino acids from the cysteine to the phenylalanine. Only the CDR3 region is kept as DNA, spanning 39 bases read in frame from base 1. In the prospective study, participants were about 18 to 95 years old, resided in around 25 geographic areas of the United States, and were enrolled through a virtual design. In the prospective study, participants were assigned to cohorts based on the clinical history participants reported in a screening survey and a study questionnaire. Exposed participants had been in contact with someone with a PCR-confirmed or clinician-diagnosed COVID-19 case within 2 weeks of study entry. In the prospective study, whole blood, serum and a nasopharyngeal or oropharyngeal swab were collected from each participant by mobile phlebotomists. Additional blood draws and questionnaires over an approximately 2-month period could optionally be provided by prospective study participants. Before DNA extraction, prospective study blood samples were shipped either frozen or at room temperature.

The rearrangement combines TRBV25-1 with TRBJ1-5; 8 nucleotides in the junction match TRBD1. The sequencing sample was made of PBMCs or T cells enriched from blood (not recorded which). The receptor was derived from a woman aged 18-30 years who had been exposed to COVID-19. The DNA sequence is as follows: TGTGCCAGCCGCGGACAGGGAAATCAGCCCCAGCATTTT. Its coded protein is CASRGQGNQPQHF.